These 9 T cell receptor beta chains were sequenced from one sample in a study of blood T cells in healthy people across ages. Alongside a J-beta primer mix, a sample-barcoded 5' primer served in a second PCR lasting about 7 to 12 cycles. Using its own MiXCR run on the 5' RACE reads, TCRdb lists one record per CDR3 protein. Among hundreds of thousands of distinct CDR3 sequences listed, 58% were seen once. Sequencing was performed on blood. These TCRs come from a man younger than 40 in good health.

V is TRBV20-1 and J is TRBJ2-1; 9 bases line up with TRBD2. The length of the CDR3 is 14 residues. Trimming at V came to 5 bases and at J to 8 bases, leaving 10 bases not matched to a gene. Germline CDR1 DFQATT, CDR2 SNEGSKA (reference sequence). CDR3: CSALRVAGDDEQFF. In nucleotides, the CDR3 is TGCAGTGCTCTGAGGGTAGCGGGAGACGATGAGCAGTTCTTC.

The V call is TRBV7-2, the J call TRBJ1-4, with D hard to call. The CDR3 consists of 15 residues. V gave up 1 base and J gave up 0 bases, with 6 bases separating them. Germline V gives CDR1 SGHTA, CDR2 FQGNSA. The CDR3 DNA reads TGTGCCAGCAGCTTAGGAGTTGCAACTAATGAAAAACTGTTTTTT. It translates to CASSLGVATNEKLFF.

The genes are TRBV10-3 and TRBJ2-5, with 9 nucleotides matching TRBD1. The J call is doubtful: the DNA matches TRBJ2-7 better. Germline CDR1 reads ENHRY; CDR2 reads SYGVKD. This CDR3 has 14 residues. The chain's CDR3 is CAISEIVDRGEQYF. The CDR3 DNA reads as TGTGCCATCAGTGAGATTGTGGACAGGGGCGAGCAGTACTTC.

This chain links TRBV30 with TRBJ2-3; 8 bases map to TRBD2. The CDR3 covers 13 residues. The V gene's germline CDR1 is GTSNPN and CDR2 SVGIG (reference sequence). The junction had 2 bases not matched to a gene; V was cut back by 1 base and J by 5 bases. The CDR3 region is CAWSAAGGDTQYF. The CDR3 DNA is TGTGCCTGGAGTGCGGCGGGAGGAGATACGCAGTATTTT.

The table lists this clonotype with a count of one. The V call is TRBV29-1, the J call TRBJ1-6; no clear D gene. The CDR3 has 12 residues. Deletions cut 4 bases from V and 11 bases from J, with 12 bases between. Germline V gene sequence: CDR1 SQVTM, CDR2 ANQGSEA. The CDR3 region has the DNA TGCAGCGTTGGGGAGATGGGTGCACCCCTCCACTTT. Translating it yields CSVGEMGAPLHF.

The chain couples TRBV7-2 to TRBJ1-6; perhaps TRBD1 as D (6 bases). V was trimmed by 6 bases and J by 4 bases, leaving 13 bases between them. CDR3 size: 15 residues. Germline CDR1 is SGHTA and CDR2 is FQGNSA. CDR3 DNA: TGTGCCAGCAGGATTGGGACATCTTATAATTCACCCCTCCACTTT. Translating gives CASRIGTSYNSPLHF.

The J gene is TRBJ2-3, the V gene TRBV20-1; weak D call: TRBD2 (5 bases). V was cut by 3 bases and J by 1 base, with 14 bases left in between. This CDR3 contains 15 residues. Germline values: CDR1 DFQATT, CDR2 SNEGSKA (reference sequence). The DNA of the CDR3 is TGCAGTGCTAGTGCCGACTTCGGGGGCACAGATACGCAGTATTTT. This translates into CSASADFGGTDTQYF.

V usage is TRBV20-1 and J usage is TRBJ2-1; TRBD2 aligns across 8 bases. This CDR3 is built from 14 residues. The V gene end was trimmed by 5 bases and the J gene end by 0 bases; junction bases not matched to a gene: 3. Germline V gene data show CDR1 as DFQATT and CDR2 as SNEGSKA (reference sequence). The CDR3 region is CSAGSGSSYNEQFF. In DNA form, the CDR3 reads TGCAGTGCTGGGAGCGGGAGCTCCTACAATGAGCAGTTCTTC.

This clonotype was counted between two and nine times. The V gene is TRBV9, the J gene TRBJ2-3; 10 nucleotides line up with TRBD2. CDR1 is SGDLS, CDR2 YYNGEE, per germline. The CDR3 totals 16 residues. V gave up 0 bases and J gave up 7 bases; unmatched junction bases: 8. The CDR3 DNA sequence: TGTGCCAGCAGCGTAGGAACTAGCGGGATTTTTAATACGCAGTATTTT. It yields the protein CASSVGTSGIFNTQYF.